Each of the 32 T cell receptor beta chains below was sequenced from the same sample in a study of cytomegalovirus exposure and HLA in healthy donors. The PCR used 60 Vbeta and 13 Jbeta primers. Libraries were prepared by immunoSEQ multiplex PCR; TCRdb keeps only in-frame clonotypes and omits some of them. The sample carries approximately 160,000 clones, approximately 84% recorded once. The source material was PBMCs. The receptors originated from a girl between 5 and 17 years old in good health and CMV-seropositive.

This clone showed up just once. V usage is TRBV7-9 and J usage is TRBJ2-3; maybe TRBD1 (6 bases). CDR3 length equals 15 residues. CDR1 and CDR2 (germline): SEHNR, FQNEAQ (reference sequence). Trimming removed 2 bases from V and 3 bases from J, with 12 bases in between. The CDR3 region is CASSLRYRATDTQYF. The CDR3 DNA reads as TGTGCCAGCAGCTTAAGGTACAGGGCGACAGATACGCAGTATTTT.

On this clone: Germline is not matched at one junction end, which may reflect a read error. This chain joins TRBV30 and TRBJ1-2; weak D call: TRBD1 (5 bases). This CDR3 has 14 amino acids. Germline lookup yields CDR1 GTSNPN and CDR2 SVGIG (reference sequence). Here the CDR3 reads CAWPLPTVNDGYTF. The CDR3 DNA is TGTGCCTGGCCACTCCCGACAGTTAACGATGGCTACACCTTC.

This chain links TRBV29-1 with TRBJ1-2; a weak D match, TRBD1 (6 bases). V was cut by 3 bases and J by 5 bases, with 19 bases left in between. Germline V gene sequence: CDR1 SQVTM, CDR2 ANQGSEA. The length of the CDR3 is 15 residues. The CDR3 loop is CSVDRTVGAGYGYTF. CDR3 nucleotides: TGCAGCGTTGACCGGACAGTAGGGGCAGGGTATGGCTACACCTTC.

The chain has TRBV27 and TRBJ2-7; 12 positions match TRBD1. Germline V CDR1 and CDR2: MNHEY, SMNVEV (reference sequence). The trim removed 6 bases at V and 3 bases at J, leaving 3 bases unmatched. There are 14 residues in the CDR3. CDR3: CASRGQGAYYEQYF. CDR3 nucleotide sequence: TGTGCCAGCAGGGGACAGGGGGCCTACTACGAGCAGTACTTC.

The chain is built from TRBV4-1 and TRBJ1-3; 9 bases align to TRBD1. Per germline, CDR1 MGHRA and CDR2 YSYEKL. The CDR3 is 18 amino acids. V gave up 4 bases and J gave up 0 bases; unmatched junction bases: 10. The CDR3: CASSPGAPGQGSGNTIYF. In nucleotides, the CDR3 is TGCGCCAGCAGCCCCGGAGCACCGGGACAGGGCTCTGGAAACACCATATATTTT.

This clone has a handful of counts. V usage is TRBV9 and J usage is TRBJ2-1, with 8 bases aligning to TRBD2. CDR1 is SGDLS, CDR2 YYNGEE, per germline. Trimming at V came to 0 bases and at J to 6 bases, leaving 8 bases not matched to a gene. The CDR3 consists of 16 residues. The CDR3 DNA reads TGTGCCAGCAGCGTAGCTCACGGGGGGGGTCCCAATGAGCAGTTCTTC. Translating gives CASSVAHGGGPNEQFF.

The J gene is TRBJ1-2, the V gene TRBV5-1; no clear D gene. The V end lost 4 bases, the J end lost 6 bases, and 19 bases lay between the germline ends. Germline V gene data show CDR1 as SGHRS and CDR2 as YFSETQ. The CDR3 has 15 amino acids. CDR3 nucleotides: TGCGCCAGCAGCCCTAGTAGACCCGGAGAACATGGCTACACCTTC. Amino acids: CASSPSRPGEHGYTF. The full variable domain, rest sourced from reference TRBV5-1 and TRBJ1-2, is KAGVTQTPRYLIKTRGQQVTLSCSPISGHRSVSWYQQTPGQGLQFLFEYFSETQRNKGNFPGRFSGRQFSNSRSEMNVSTLELGDSALYLCASSPSRPGEHGYTFGSGTRLTVV.

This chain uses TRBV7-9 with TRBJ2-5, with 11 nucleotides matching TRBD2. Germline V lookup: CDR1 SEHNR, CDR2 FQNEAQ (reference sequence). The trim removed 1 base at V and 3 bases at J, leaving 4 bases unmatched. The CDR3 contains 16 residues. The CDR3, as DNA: TGTGCCAGCAGCTTAGACCCGGGACTAGCGGAAGAGACCCAGTACTTC. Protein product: CASSLDPGLAEETQYF.

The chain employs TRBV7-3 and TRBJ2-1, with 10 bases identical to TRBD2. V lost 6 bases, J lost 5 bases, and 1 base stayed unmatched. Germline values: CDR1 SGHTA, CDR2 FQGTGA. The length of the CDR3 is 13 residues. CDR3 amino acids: CASRGLADNEQFF. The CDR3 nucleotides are TGTGCCAGCAGAGGACTAGCGGACAATGAGCAGTTCTTC.

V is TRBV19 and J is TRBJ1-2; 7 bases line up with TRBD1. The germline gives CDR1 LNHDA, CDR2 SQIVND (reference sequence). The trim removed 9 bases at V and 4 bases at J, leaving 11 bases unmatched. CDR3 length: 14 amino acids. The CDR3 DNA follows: TGTGCCAGCACATACGTGGGACAGTTCTATGGCTACACCTTC. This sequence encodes CASTYVGQFYGYTF.

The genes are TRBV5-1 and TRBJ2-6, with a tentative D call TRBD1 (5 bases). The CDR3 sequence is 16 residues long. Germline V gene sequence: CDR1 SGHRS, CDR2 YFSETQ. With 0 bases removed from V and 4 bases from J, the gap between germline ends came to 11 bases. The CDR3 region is CASSLAAGYGANVLTF. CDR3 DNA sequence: TGCGCCAGCAGCTTGGCCGCAGGGTACGGGGCCAACGTCCTGACTTTC.

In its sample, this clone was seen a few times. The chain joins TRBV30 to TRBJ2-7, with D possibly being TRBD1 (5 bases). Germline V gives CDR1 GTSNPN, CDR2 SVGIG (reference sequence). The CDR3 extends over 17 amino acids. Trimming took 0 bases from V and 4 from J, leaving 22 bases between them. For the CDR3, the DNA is TGTGCCTGGAGTGTACACAGGAAGGTGAATTTGGGGTACGAGCAGTACTTC. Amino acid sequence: CAWSVHRKVNLGYEQYF.

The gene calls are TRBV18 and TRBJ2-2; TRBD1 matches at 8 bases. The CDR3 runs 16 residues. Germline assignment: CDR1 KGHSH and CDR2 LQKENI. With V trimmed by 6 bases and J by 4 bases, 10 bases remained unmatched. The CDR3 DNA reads TGTGCCAGCTCTCTGACAGGGGAGTCCGGCACCGGGGAGCTGTTTTTT. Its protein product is CASSLTGESGTGELFF.

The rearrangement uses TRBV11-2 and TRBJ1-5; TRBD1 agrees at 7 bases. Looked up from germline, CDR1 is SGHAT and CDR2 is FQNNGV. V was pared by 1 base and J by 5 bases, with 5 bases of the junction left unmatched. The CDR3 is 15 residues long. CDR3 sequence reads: CASSLGRGKYQPQHF. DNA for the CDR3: TGTGCCAGCAGCTTAGGCAGGGGGAAATATCAGCCCCAGCATTTT.

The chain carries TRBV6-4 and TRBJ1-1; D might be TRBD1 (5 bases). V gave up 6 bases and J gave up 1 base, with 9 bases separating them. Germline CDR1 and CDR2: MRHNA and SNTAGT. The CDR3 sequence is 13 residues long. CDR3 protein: CASRRGTNTEAFF. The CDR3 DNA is TGTGCCAGCAGAAGGGGTACGAACACTGAAGCTTTCTTT.

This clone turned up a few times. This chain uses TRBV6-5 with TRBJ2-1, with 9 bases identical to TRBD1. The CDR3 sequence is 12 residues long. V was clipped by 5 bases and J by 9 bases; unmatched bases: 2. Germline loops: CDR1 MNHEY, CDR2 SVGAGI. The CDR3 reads CASSGQGREQFF. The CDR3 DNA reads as TGTGCCAGCAGTGGACAGGGGCGTGAGCAGTTCTTC.

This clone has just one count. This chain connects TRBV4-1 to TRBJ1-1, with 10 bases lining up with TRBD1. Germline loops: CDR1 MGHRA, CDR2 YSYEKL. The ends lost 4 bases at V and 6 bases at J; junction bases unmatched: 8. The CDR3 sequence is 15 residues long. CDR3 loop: CASSLLGTGEAEAFF. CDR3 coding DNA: TGCGCCAGCAGCCTACTTGGGACAGGGGAGGCTGAAGCTTTCTTT.

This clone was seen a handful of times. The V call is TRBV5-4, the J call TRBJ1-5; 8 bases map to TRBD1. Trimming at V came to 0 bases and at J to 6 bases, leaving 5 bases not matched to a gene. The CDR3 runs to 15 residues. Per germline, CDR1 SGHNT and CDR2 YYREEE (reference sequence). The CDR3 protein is CASSLAGRGRQPQHF. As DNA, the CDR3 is TGTGCCAGCAGCTTGGCCGGCAGGGGGCGTCAGCCCCAGCATTTT.

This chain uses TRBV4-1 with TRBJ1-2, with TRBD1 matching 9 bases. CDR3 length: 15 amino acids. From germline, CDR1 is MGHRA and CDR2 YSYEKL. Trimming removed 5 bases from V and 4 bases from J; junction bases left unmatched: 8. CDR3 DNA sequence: TGCGCCAGCAGCACTACAGGGGGCAACCCCTATGGCTACACCTTC. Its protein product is CASSTTGGNPYGYTF.

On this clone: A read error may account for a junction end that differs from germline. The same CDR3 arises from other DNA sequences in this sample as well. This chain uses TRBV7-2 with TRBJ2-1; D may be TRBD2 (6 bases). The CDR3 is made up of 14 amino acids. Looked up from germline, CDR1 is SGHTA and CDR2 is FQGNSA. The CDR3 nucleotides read TGTGCCAGCAGCCGTCCTGGGGGGTACAATGAACAGTTCTTC. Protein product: CASSRPGGYNEQFF.

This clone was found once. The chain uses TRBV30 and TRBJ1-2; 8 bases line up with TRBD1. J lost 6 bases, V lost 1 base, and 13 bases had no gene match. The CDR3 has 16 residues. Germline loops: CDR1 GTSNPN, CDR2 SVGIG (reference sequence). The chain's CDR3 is CAWSARTGSRFDGYTF. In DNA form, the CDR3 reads TGTGCCTGGAGTGCTCGGACAGGGTCTAGGTTCGATGGCTACACCTTC. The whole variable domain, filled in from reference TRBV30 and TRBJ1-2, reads SQTIHQWPATLVQPVGSPLSLECTVEGTSNPNLYWYRQAAGRGLQLLFYSVGIGQISSEVPQNLSASRPQDRQFILSSKKLLLSDSGFYLCAWSARTGSRFDGYTFGSGTRLTVV.

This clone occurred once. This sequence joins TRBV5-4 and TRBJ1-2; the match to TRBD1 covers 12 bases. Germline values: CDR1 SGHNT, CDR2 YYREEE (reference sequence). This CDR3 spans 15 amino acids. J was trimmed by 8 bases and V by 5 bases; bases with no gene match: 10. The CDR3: CASRSAGTGGRGYTF. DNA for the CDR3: TGTGCCAGCAGGTCTGCGGGGACAGGGGGCAGGGGCTACACCTTC.

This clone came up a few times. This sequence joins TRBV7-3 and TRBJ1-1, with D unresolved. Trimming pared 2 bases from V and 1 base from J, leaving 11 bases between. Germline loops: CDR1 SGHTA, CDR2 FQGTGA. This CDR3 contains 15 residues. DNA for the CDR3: TGTGCCAGCAGCTTACTAGGCATTCCGAACACTGAAGCTTTCTTT. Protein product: CASSLLGIPNTEAFF.

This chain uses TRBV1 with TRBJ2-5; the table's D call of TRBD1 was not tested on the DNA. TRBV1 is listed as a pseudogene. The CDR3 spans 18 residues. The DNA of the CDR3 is TGCACCAGCAGCCAAGGGTTTAGCCCAGGGTTGGTACAAGAGACCCAGTACTTC. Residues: CTSSQGFSPGLVQETQYF.

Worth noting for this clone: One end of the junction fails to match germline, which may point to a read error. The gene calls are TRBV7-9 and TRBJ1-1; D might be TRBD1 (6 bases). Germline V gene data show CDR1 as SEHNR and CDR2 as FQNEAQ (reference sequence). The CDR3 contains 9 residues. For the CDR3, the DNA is TGTGCCAGCAGCCCACAGGGCCCCTTT. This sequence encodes CASSPQGPF.

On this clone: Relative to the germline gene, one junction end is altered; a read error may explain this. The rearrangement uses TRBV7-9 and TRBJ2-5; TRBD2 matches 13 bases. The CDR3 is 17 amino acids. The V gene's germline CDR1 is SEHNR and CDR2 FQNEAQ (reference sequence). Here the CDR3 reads CTSSRRTSGGVQETQYF. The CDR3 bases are TGTACCAGCAGCAGAAGGACTAGCGGGGGAGTCCAAGAGACCCAGTACTTC.

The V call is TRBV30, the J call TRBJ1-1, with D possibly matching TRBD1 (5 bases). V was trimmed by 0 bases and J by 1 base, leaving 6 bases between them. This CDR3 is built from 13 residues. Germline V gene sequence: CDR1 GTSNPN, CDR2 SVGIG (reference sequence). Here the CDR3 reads CAWSVGQNTEAFF. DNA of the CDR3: TGTGCCTGGAGTGTGGGGCAGAACACTGAAGCTTTCTTT.

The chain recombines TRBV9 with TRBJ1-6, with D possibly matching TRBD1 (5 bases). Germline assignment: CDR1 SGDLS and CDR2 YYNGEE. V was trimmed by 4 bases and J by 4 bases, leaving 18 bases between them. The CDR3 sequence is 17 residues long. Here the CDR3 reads CASSSAGGVNYNSPLHF. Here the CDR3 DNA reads TGTGCCAGCAGCTCCGCCGGGGGGGTGAATTATAATTCACCCCTCCACTTT.

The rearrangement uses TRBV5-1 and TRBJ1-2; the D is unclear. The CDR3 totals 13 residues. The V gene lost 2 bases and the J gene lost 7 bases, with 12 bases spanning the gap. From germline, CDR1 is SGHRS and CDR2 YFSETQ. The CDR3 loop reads CASSLGLSGGYTF. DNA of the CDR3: TGCGCCAGCAGCTTAGGCCTTAGCGGTGGCTACACCTTC.

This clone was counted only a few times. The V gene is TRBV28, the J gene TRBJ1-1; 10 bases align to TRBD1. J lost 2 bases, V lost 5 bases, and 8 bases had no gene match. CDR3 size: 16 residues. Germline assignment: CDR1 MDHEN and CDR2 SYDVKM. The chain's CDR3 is CASSPADRGHNTEAFF. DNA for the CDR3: TGTGCCAGCAGTCCCGCCGACAGGGGGCATAACACTGAAGCTTTCTTT.

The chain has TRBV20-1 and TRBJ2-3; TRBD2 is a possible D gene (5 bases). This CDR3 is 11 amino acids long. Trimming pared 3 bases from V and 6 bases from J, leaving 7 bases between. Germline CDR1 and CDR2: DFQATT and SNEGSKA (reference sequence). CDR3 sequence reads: CSASGVDTQYF. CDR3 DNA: TGCAGTGCTAGCGGGGTGGATACGCAGTATTTT.

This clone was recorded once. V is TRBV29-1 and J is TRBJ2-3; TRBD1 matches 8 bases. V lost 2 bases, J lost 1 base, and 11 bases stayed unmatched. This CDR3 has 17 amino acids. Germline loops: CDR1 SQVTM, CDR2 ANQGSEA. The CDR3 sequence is CSVETLGQGTGTDTQYF. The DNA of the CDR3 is TGCAGCGTTGAAACCCTAGGACAGGGAACGGGCACAGATACGCAGTATTTT.